One sample yielded the 19 T cell receptor beta chains listed below, sequenced in a study of control samples from healthy donors and cancer patients. Libraries were prepared by immunoSEQ multiplex PCR; TCRdb keeps only in-frame clonotypes and omits some of them. Of about 110,000 clones in the sample, approximately 84% were seen once. The specimen was blood. Receptor source: a man between 18 and 29 years old in good health.

This chain connects TRBV28 to TRBJ2-1, with 10 positions matching TRBD1. The J segment lost 16 bases and the V segment lost 4 bases, leaving 10 bases of the junction unmatched. This CDR3 comprises 13 residues. Looked up from germline, CDR1 is MDHEN and CDR2 is SYDVKM. This CDR3 reads CASSSPGQGRGFF. DNA for the CDR3: TGTGCCAGCAGTTCTCCGGGACAGGGGAGGGGATTCTTC.

The V gene is TRBV10-3, the J gene TRBJ2-7, with no clear D. The V and J ends lost 3 bases and 10 bases respectively, with 13 bases between them. CDR3 length equals 12 residues. Germline V gene data show CDR1 as ENHRY and CDR2 as SYGVKD. The CDR3 loop is CAISESGPVQYF. Written as DNA, the CDR3 is TGTGCCATCAGTGAAAGTGGCCCCGTCCAGTACTTC.

This clone was counted a single time. The chain has TRBV11-2 and TRBJ2-5; D perhaps matches TRBD1 (6 bases). Germline CDR1 is SGHAT and CDR2 is FQNNGV. The V gene lost 1 base and the J gene lost 3 bases, with 15 bases spanning the gap. This CDR3 contains 16 residues. The CDR3 loop reads CASSLGGTLYKETQYF. The CDR3 coding sequence is TGTGCCAGCAGCTTAGGGGGGACACTTTACAAAGAGACCCAGTACTTC.

This clone showed up just once. The chain couples TRBV5-1 to TRBJ1-1, with 9 bases lining up with TRBD1. Germline values: CDR1 SGHRS, CDR2 YFSETQ. Trimming took 1 base from V and 4 from J; bases not matched to a gene: 5. The CDR3 is 15 amino acids. The CDR3 DNA is TGCGCCAGCAGCTTGTGGACAGGGGAGAGCACTGAAGCTTTCTTT. Its protein product is CASSLWTGESTEAFF.

V usage is TRBV9 and J usage is TRBJ1-5, with 7 bases identical to TRBD1. The CDR3 runs 15 residues. V was pared by 5 bases and J by 0 bases, with 5 bases of the junction left unmatched. Germline values: CDR1 SGDLS, CDR2 YYNGEE. CDR3 in amino acids: CASSRGQDSNQPQHF. CDR3 in DNA: TGTGCCAGCAGTCGAGGACAGGATAGCAATCAGCCCCAGCATTTT. The full variable domain, its missing parts supplied by reference TRBV9 and TRBJ1-5, is DSGVTQTPKHLITATGQRVTLRCSPRSGDLSVYWYQQSLDQGLQFLIQYYNGEERAKGNILERFSAQQFPDLHSELNLSSLELGDSALYFCASSRGQDSNQPQHFGDGTRLSIL.

CDR3 sequence: CASSIRTSSVYEQYF. The CDR3 DNA reads TGTGCCAGTAGTATTCGAACTAGCAGTGTCTACGAGCAGTACTTC. This chain joins TRBV19 and TRBJ2-7; D might be TRBD2 (6 bases). CDR3 length: 15 amino acids. Trimming stripped 3 bases from V and 3 bases from J, with 15 bases between. The germline V gene encodes CDR1 LNHDA and CDR2 SQIVND (reference sequence).

This chain links TRBV5-1 with TRBJ1-5; D not resolved. Germline assignment: CDR1 SGHRS and CDR2 YFSETQ. V gave up 4 bases and J gave up 0 bases, with 8 bases separating them. The CDR3 is 14 residues long. The CDR3 coding sequence is TGCGCCAGCAGCCTGGGGTTTAGCAATCAGCCCCAGCATTTT. It is translated as CASSLGFSNQPQHF.

CDR3: CASSLGTGGNEKLFF. The CDR3, as DNA: TGTGCCAGCAGCTTAGGAACAGGGGGGAATGAAAAACTGTTTTTT. The V and J genes are TRBV11-2 and TRBJ1-4; TRBD1 matches 8 bases. V trimming: 1 base; J trimming: 5 bases; junction bases outside the gene matches: 3. Germline CDR1 is SGHAT and CDR2 is FQNNGV. The CDR3 has 15 residues.

This CDR3 reads CASSESGGLSNTEAFF. The DNA of the CDR3 is TGTGCCAGCAGCGAATCAGGGGGCTTGTCGAACACTGAAGCTTTCTTT. This chain uses TRBV7-9 with TRBJ1-1; 8 bases line up with TRBD1. The V segment lost 5 bases and the J segment 1 base; nucleotides outside the gene matches: 9. CDR3 length equals 16 residues. In germline, CDR1 is SEHNR, CDR2 FQNEAQ (reference sequence).

CDR3 residues: CASSIRAGDEKLFF. The CDR3 nucleotides read TGTGCCAGCAGCATTAGGGCAGGTGACGAAAAACTGTTTTTT. J is TRBJ1-4 and V is TRBV7-2; D unresolved. This CDR3 comprises 14 residues. With 5 bases removed from V and 8 bases from J, the gap between germline ends came to 15 bases. The germline CDR1 and CDR2 sequences are SGHTA and FQGNSA.

The genes are TRBV3-1 (or the pseudogene TRBV3-2) and TRBJ2-2, with TRBD2 identical over 7 bases. From germline, CDR1 is LGHDT and CDR2 YNNKEL (reference sequence). There are 13 residues in the CDR3. The J segment lost 7 bases and the V segment lost 2 bases, leaving 1 base of the junction unmatched. This chain's CDR3 is CASSQRGDGELFF. CDR3 nucleotide sequence: TGTGCCAGCAGCCAACGGGGGGACGGGGAGCTGTTTTTT.

This chain links TRBV5-1 with TRBJ2-1; maybe TRBD1 (5 bases). Germline CDR1 and CDR2: SGHRS and YFSETQ. The CDR3 contains 14 residues. Trimming pared 2 bases from V and 4 bases from J, leaving 10 bases between. This CDR3 is CASSLGDPYNEQFF. CDR3 in DNA: TGCGCCAGCAGCTTAGGGGATCCTTACAATGAGCAGTTCTTC.

This clone was observed a few times. This chain connects TRBV6-1 to TRBJ1-2; D is undetermined. V shed 1 base and J shed 4 bases, with 7 bases lying between them. The germline gives CDR1 MNHNS, CDR2 SASEGT. This CDR3 has 13 residues. The CDR3 loop reads CASSEGRFYGYTF. CDR3 in DNA: TGTGCCAGCAGTGAAGGTCGATTCTATGGCTACACCTTC.

The rearrangement joins TRBV28 to TRBJ1-1, with D tentatively TRBD1 (5 bases). The CDR3 covers 16 residues. V shed 1 base and J shed 3 bases, with 15 bases lying between them. From germline, CDR1 is MDHEN and CDR2 SYDVKM. The CDR3 DNA reads TGTGCCAGCAGTTTATATTCAGGGAAGTTCCACACTGAAGCTTTCTTT. The encoded protein is CASSLYSGKFHTEAFF.

The V gene is TRBV5-8, the J gene TRBJ2-5; 12 bases align to TRBD1. From germline, CDR1 is SGHTS and CDR2 YDEGEE. Unmatched junction bases numbered 5, after V lost 3 bases and J lost 5 bases. This CDR3 has 15 amino acids. CDR3: CASSYGTGGWETQYF. CDR3 bases: TGTGCCAGCAGCTACGGGACAGGGGGCTGGGAGACCCAGTACTTC.

The chain has TRBV10-2 and TRBJ2-1; TRBD2 is a possible D gene (6 bases). Between the trimmed V and J ends, which lost 0 bases and 6 bases, there was a span of 15 bases. Per the germline V gene, CDR1 is WSHSY and CDR2 is SAAADI. The CDR3 runs to 16 residues. The DNA of the CDR3 is TGCGCCAGCAGTGAGTCGGGGGGACTCCAAGCCAATGAGCAGTTCTTC. Residues: CASSESGGLQANEQFF.

The gene calls are TRBV19 and TRBJ1-3; D is unresolved. V was cut by 3 bases and J by 8 bases, with 17 bases left in between. The CDR3 is 15 residues long. CDR1 is LNHDA, CDR2 SQIVND, per germline (reference sequence). The CDR3 protein is CASSMPLAASDTIYF. The CDR3 DNA is TGTGCCAGTAGTATGCCTCTCGCGGCGTCGGACACCATATATTTT. Combining the CDR3 with reference TRBV19 and TRBJ1-3 gives the whole variable domain DGGITQSPKYLFRKEGQNVTLSCEQNLNHDAMYWYRQDPGQGLRLIYYSQIVNDFQKGDIAEGYSVSREKKESFPLTVTSAQKNPTAFYLCASSMPLAASDTIYFGEGSWLTVV.

This chain uses TRBV30 with TRBJ2-6, with D unresolved. V was clipped by 3 bases and J by 2 bases, with 14 bases between them. CDR3 length: 16 amino acids. Germline V CDR1 and CDR2: GTSNPN, SVGIG (reference sequence). Here the CDR3 reads CAWRAPGAAGANVLTF. The CDR3 DNA reads as TGTGCCTGGAGGGCCCCCGGCGCTGCTGGGGCCAACGTCCTGACTTTC.

This sequence joins TRBV7-9 and TRBJ1-2; D gene unclear. The CDR3 length is 12 residues. Trimming left V 2 bases short and J 0 bases short, with 1 base between. Looked up from germline, CDR1 is SEHNR and CDR2 is FQNEAQ (reference sequence). The CDR3, as DNA: TGTGCCAGCAGCTTACCTAACTATGGCTACACCTTC. Its protein is CASSLPNYGYTF.